One sample yielded the 21 T cell receptor beta chains listed below, sequenced in a study of T cells in localized non-small cell lung cancer. The method was immunoSEQ multiplex PCR; TCRdb's version includes in-frame clones alone and lacks a portion of them. The sample has about 26,000 clones; 81% are singletons. Sequenced here: peripheral blood, sampled before any cancer treatment. The receptor set was obtained from a man between 40 and 69 years old with stage III squamous cell lung carcinoma.

The chain employs TRBV19 and TRBJ2-5; D is undetermined. The CDR3 has 15 amino acids. Trimming pared 1 base from V and 1 base from J, leaving 10 bases between. CDR1 and CDR2 (germline): LNHDA, SQIVND (reference sequence). In DNA form, the CDR3 reads TGTGCCAGTAGTATAGGGGATGGGGTCCAAGAGACCCAGTACTTC. Its protein is CASSIGDGVQETQYF.

The chain has TRBV1 and TRBJ2-1; the table gives TRBD2 as D, unverified against the DNA. TRBV1 is a recognized pseudogene. The CDR3 has 15 residues. Written as DNA, the CDR3 is TGCACCCCCAGATCCTGGCGGGGGGCCTACAATGAGCAGTTCTTC. As protein: CTPRSWRGAYNEQFF.

V gene TRBV27 combines with J gene TRBJ1-1; D is unclear. Looked up from germline, CDR1 is MNHEY and CDR2 is SMNVEV (reference sequence). Between the trimmed V and J ends, which lost 5 bases and 1 base, there was a span of 17 bases. There are 16 residues in the CDR3. The CDR3 loop reads CASSPPEFVGNTEAFF. The CDR3, as DNA: TGTGCCAGCAGTCCCCCGGAATTTGTAGGGAACACTGAAGCTTTCTTT.

The V gene is TRBV10-1, the J gene TRBJ2-7; tentatively, D is TRBD1 (5 bases). This CDR3 is 12 amino acids long. Deletions cut 5 bases from V and 6 bases from J, with 11 bases between. Germline V gives CDR1 WNHNN, CDR2 SYGVQD (reference sequence). The CDR3 here is CASSPGPGEQYV. The CDR3 bases are TGCGCCAGCAGTCCAGGGCCTGGCGAGCAGTACGTC.

This sequence joins TRBV13 and TRBJ2-1, with D possibly being TRBD2 (6 bases). This CDR3 has 14 residues. Trimming pared 7 bases from V and 8 bases from J, leaving 18 bases between. Germline CDR1 reads PRHDT; CDR2 reads FYEKMQ (reference sequence). The CDR3 protein is CASKVGGAEDEQFF. CDR3 DNA sequence: TGTGCCAGCAAGGTAGGAGGGGCCGAGGATGAGCAGTTCTTC.

This chain connects TRBV10-3 to TRBJ2-1; 11 bases are shared with TRBD1. The CDR3 totals 14 residues. Germline loops: CDR1 ENHRY, CDR2 SYGVKD. V trimming: 8 bases; J trimming: 2 bases; junction bases outside the gene matches: 2. The CDR3 region has the DNA TGTGCCATCCAGGGACAGGGGGCCTACAATGAGCAGTTCTTC. Translation gives CAIQGQGAYNEQFF.

The V call is TRBV7-9, the J call TRBJ2-7; no firm D call. Germline-derived CDR1 and CDR2 are SEHNR and FQNEAQ (reference sequence). Trimming removed 5 bases at V and 7 bases at J, with 9 bases between. This CDR3 contains 11 residues. The CDR3 bases are TGTGCCAGCAGCCTTAGAGGAGAGCAGTACTTC. This encodes CASSLRGEQYF. The full variable domain, with the rest looked up from reference TRBV7-9 and TRBJ2-7, is DTGVSQNPRHKITKRGQNVTFRCDPISEHNRLYWYRQTLGQGPEFLTYFQNEAQLEKSRLLSDRFSAERPKGSFSTLEIQRTEQGDSAMYLCASSLRGEQYFGPGTRLTVT.

The chain uses TRBV15 and TRBJ1-1, with 9 positions matching TRBD1. The germline CDR1 and CDR2 sequences are LNHNV and YYDKDF (reference sequence). The CDR3 contains 17 residues. The trim removed 2 bases at V and 3 bases at J, leaving 10 bases unmatched. The DNA of the CDR3 is TGTGCCACCAGCAGAACCGGGACAGGGCATTCCTACACTGAAGCTTTCTTT. Translating gives CATSRTGTGHSYTEAFF.

This clone was seen a single time. CDR3 sequence reads: CASSHDAGDRARNTEAFF. Here the CDR3 DNA reads TGCGCCAGCAGCCATGATGCGGGGGACAGGGCCAGGAACACTGAAGCTTTCTTT. V usage is TRBV4-1 and J usage is TRBJ1-1; 9 bases map to TRBD1. CDR3 length equals 18 residues. Per germline, CDR1 MGHRA and CDR2 YSYEKL. V shed 3 bases, J shed 1 base, and the junction held 12 bases outside the gene matches.

This clone was seen a few times. The chain combines TRBV6-1 with TRBJ1-2, with D possibly being TRBD1 (6 bases). Looked up from germline, CDR1 is MNHNS and CDR2 is SASEGT. This CDR3 has 15 residues. V was trimmed by 6 bases and J by 1 base, leaving 15 bases between them. The CDR3 DNA follows: TGTGCCAGCAGGCCGGGGGGGGCTGGTAACTATGGCTACACCTTC. Encoded protein: CASRPGGAGNYGYTF.

V usage is TRBV27 and J usage is TRBJ2-3; no clear D. There are 14 residues in the CDR3. Between the trimmed V and J ends, which lost 5 bases and 2 bases, there was a span of 11 bases. The germline V gene has CDR1 MNHEY and CDR2 SMNVEV (reference sequence). This CDR3 reads CASSLDAFTDTQYF. CDR3 nucleotide sequence: TGTGCCAGCAGTCTAGACGCCTTCACAGATACGCAGTATTTT.

The chain is built from TRBV27 and TRBJ1-2, with D possibly matching TRBD1 (5 bases). V lost 5 bases to trimming and J lost 5 bases, with 15 bases between them. The CDR3 covers 14 residues. Germline V gives CDR1 MNHEY, CDR2 SMNVEV (reference sequence). This CDR3 is CASSPRAGPYGYTF. DNA of the CDR3: TGTGCCAGCAGTCCAAGGGCGGGACCGTATGGCTACACCTTC.

Concerning this clone itself: This sample includes further DNA sequences coding for the same CDR3. The rearrangement joins TRBV6-6 to TRBJ1-1; D might be TRBD1 (5 bases). CDR3 length equals 15 residues. The V end was cut by 6 bases, the J end by 7 bases, with 21 bases between. Germline values: CDR1 MNHNY, CDR2 SVGAGI (reference sequence). DNA of the CDR3: TGTGCCAGCAGCCGGGACCGCGATGCCACCTTTGAAGCTTTCTTT. This encodes CASSRDRDATFEAFF.

The chain links TRBV5-6 to TRBJ1-1; no firm D call. The CDR3 spans 15 residues. V was cut by 4 bases and J by 0 bases, with 13 bases left in between. In germline, CDR1 is SGHDT, CDR2 YYEEEE. Written as DNA, the CDR3 is TGTGCCAGCAGCCCTGGAGCGGGATTGAACACTGAAGCTTTCTTT. Translated: CASSPGAGLNTEAFF. Complete variable domain (other parts from reference TRBV5-6 and TRBJ1-1): DAGVTQSPTHLIKTRGQQVTLRCSPKSGHDTVSWYQQALGQGPQFIFQYYEEEERQRGNFPDRFSGHQFPNYSSELNVNALLLGDSALYLCASSPGAGLNTEAFFGQGTRLTVV.

The chain recombines TRBV18 with TRBJ2-7, with D perhaps matching TRBD1 (6 bases). This CDR3 is built from 14 residues. The V gene's germline CDR1 is KGHSH and CDR2 LQKENI. Trimming took off 3 bases at V and 2 bases at J, with 11 bases between the two ends. In DNA form, the CDR3 reads TGTGCCAGCTCACCGGACAGAGATCCCTACGAGCAGTACTTC. Encoded protein: CASSPDRDPYEQYF.

The table lists this clone with a count of one. The V gene is TRBV25-1, the J gene TRBJ1-6; TRBD1 might be the D (5 bases). The V and J ends lost 2 bases and 4 bases respectively, with 12 bases between them. This CDR3 has 16 residues. Germline V gene sequence: CDR1 MGHDK, CDR2 SYGVNS. The CDR3 DNA follows: TGTGCCAGCAGTGAAAGGAGGGGATGGTATAATTCACCCCTCCACTTT. This gives the protein CASSERRGWYNSPLHF. Full variable domain (missing parts from reference TRBV25-1 and TRBJ1-6): EADIYQTPRYLVIGTGKKITLECSQTMGHDKMYWYQQDPGMELHLIHYSYGVNSTEKGDLSSESTVSRIRTEHFPLTLESARPSHTSQYLCASSERRGWYNSPLHFGNGTRLTVT.

The V call is TRBV5-1, the J call TRBJ1-1; 7 bases agree with TRBD1. V trimming: 7 bases; J trimming: 5 bases; junction bases outside the gene matches: 8. The CDR3 covers 13 residues. Germline V gene lookup returns CDR1 SGHRS and CDR2 YFSETQ. DNA of the CDR3: TGCGCCAGCCGGACAAACAGGGGAACTGAAGCTTTCTTT. Protein: CASRTNRGTEAFF.

CDR3 residues: CASSGDRFGYTF. The CDR3 DNA sequence: TGCGCCAGCAGCGGGGACAGGTTTGGCTACACCTTC. The V and J genes are TRBV5-1 and TRBJ1-2, with 8 nucleotides matching TRBD1. V lost 4 bases and J lost 7; bases outside the gene matches: 3. Germline CDR1 SGHRS, CDR2 YFSETQ. This CDR3 is built from 12 residues.

Concerning this clone itself: Other DNA sequences from this sample encode an identical CDR3 as well. The chain carries TRBV5-1 and TRBJ2-7, with D hard to call. The CDR3 spans 13 residues. Trimming shortened V by 0 bases and J by 2 bases, and 6 bases separated the two germline ends. Germline V gene lookup returns CDR1 SGHRS and CDR2 YFSETQ. CDR3 DNA: TGCGCCAGCAGCTTGGGATGGACCTACGAGCAGTACTTC. The encoded protein is CASSLGWTYEQYF.

CDR3 residues: CASSPPVGGSNEKLFF. In DNA form, the CDR3 reads TGCGCCAGCAGCCCCCCGGTTGGGGGTTCTAATGAAAAACTGTTTTTT. The chain carries TRBV5-1 and TRBJ1-4, with a possible D match to TRBD1 (5 bases). V was clipped by 4 bases and J by 3 bases, with 16 bases between them. The germline CDR1 and CDR2 sequences are SGHRS and YFSETQ. The CDR3 covers 16 residues.

The chain carries TRBV29-1 and TRBJ1-1, with no clear D. V was trimmed by 4 bases and J by 7 bases, leaving 16 bases between them. From germline, CDR1 is SQVTM and CDR2 ANQGSEA. This CDR3 region has 13 residues. DNA for the CDR3: TGCAGCGTTGTCCCCTGGGAAGAGGGTGAAGCTTTCTTT. Protein product: CSVVPWEEGEAFF. Looking up the rest from reference TRBV29-1 and TRBJ1-1 gives the full variable domain: SAVISQKPSRDICQRGTSLTIQCQVDSQVTMMFWYRQQPGQSLTLIATANQGSEATYESGFVIDKFPISRPNLTFSTLTVSNMSPEDSSIYLCSVVPWEEGEAFFGQGTRLTVV.